This T cell receptor beta chain is drawn from a study of human T cells and chemical hapten exposure. CDR3 length: 16 amino acids. With 5 bases clipped from V and 7 bases from J, the junction kept 13 bases outside the gene matches. Germline-derived CDR1 and CDR2 are MDHEN and SYDVKM. TCRdb processed the RACE reads anew with MiXCR; each CDR3 protein has one entry. This table has 80,000 to 100,000 distinct CDR3 sequences, roughly 27% appearing once. This clonotype was seen only a few times. Its antigen remains unknown. The time point was: patch test 3, about 24 weeks after DPC sensitization. Described treatment: therapeutic diphenylcyclopropenone sensitization with weekly scalp DPC. Points from the study as a whole: Expanded TCRs made up significantly more big CDR3 similarity clusters than controls did.

J is TRBJ2-1 and V is TRBV28, with TRBD1 matching 8 bases. This material consisted of whole blood, taken in connection with sensitization to the hapten diphenylcyclopropenone (DPC). The source of this sequence is a man aged 40-50 years with alopecia areata. Some clones in this sample may be carry-over from other donors' samples. The CDR3 here is CASSTRTGRTGNEQFF. The CDR3 DNA reads as TGTGCCAGCAGTACACGGACAGGGAGGACGGGGAATGAGCAGTTCTTC.